This TCR beta chain was identified in a study of T-cell memory formation after mild COVID-19. Looking at the study overall: Across donors, TCR clusters were largely donor specific.

Study outcomes and limitations: In pre-infection memory, a portion of responding clones appeared, which suggested that cross-reactive memory joined. In second-wave clones peaking day 37, SARS-CoV-2 specificity remained unconfirmed. Clones that contracted from day 15 to 85 were balanced CD4/CD8, while later expanders leaned CD4+.

The CDR3 has 15 amino acids. Unmatched junction bases numbered 9, after V lost 5 bases and J lost 4 bases. Germline lookup yields CDR1 SGHTA and CDR2 FQGTGA. MiXCR was run by TCRdb on the 5' RACE reads, yielding one entry per CDR3 protein. The sample lists about 180,000 distinct CDR3 sequences; about a sixth were seen once. Comment on this clonotype: The target antigen is unknown.

The specimen sequenced was PBMCs or a T cell subset sorted from them (not recorded which). The genes are TRBV7-3 and TRBJ2-3; 7 bases fit TRBD2. This TCR was recovered from an adult woman who had mild COVID-19 (a few samples of this study predate the infection). Cell type and time point are not known. CDR3 amino acids: CASSRMGRVADTQYF. In DNA, the CDR3 is TGTGCCAGCAGCCGGATGGGGAGGGTAGCAGATACGCAGTATTTT.